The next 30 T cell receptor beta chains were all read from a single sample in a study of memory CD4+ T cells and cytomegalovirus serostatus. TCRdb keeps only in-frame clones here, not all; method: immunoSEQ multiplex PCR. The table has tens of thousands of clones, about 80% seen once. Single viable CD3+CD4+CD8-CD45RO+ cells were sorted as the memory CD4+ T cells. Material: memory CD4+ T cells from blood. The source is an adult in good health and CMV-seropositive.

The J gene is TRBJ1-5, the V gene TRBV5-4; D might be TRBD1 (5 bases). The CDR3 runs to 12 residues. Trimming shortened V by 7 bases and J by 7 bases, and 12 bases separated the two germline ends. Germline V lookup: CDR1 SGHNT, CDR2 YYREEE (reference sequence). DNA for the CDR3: TGTGCCAGCGGATCGCCAGGGCAGCCCCAGCATTTT. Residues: CASGSPGQPQHF.

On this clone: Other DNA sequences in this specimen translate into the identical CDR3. The CDR3 spells CASSLDRAAGELFF. The DNA of the CDR3 is TGCGCCAGCAGCTTGGACAGGGCTGCCGGGGAGCTGTTTTTT. The chain couples TRBV5-1 to TRBJ2-2, with D possibly matching TRBD1 (6 bases). CDR1 is SGHRS, CDR2 YFSETQ, per germline. The CDR3 loop spans 14 amino acids. The germline V and J ends were trimmed by 0 bases and 6 bases, with 9 bases remaining between them.

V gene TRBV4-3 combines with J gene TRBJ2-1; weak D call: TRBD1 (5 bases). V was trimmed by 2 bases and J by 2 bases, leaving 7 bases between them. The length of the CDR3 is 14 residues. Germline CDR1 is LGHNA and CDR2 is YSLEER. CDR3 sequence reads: CASSQTGAYNEQFF. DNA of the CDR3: TGCGCCAGCAGCCAAACAGGAGCCTACAATGAGCAGTTCTTC.

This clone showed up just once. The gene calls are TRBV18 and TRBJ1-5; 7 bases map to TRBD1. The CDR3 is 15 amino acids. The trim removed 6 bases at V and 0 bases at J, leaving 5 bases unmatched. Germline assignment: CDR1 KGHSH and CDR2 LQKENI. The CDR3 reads CASSKGTASNQPQHF. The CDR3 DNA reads TGTGCCAGCTCTAAAGGGACAGCTAGCAATCAGCCCCAGCATTTT.

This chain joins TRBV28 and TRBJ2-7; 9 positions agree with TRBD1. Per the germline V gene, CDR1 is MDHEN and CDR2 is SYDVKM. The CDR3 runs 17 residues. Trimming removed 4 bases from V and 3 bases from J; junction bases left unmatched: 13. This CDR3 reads CASSSSLGQGNFYEQYF. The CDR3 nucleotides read TGTGCCAGCAGTTCCTCCCTCGGACAGGGGAATTTCTACGAGCAGTACTTC. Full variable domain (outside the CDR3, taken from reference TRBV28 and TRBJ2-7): DVKVTQSSRYLVKRTGEKVFLECVQDMDHENMFWYRQDPGLGLRLIYFSYDVKMKEKGDIPEGYSVSREKKERFSLILESASTNQTSMYLCASSSSLGQGNFYEQYFGPGTRLTVT.

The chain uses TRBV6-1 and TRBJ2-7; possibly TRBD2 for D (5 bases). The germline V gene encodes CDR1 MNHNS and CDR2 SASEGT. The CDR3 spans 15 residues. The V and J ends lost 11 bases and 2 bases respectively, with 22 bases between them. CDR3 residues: CASTRLASTAYEQYF. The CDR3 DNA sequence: TGTGCCTCAACCAGGTTGGCTAGCACCGCCTACGAGCAGTACTTC.

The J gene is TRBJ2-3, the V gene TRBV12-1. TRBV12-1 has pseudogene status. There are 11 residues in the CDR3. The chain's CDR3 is CASSFRTGTFF. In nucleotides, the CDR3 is TGTGCCAGCAGCTTTCGGACCGGGACCTTTTTT.

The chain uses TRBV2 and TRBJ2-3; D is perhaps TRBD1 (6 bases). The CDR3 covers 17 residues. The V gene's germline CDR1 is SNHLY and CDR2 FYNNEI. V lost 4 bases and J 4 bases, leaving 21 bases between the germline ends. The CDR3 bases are TGTGCCAGCAGTGCCTCCTTTACAGGGTTAATCCCAGATACGCAGTATTTT. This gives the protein CASSASFTGLIPDTQYF. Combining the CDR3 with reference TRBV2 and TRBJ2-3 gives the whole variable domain EPEVTQTPSHQVTQMGQEVILRCVPISNHLYFYWYRQILGQKVEFLVSFYNNEISEKSEIFDDQFSVERPDGSNFTLKIRSTKLEDSAMYFCASSASFTGLIPDTQYFGPGTRLTVL.

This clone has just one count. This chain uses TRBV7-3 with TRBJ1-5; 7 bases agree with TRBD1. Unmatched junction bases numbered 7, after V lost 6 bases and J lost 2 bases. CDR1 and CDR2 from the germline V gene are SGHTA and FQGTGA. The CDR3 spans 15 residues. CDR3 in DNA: TGTGCCAGCAGTTCCGACAGGGATCGCAATCAGCCCCAGCATTTT. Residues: CASSSDRDRNQPQHF.

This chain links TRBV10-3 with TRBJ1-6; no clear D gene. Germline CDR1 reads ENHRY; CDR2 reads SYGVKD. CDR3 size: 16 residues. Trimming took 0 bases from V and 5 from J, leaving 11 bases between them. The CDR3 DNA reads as TGTGCCATCAGTGAGTCACGGCAGGTTGATAATTCACCCCTCCACTTT. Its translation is CAISESRQVDNSPLHF.

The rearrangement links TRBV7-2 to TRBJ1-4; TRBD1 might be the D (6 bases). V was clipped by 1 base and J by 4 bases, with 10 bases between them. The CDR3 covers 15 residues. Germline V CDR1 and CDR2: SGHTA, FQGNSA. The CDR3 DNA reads TGTGCCAGCAGCTTAGAGGGGGGGCGTAATGAAAAACTGTTTTTT. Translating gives CASSLEGGRNEKLFF.

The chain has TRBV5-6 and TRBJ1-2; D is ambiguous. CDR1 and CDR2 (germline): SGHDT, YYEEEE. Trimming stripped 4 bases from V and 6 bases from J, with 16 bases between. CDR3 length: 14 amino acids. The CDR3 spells CASSAPPRENGYTF. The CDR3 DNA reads TGTGCCAGCAGCGCACCCCCCCGGGAGAATGGCTACACCTTC.

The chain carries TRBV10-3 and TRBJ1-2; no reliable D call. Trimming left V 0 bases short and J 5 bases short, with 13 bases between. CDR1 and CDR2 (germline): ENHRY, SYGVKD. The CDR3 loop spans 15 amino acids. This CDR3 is CAISESVTGSYGYTF. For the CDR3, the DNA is TGTGCCATCAGTGAGTCGGTAACGGGGAGTTATGGCTACACCTTC.

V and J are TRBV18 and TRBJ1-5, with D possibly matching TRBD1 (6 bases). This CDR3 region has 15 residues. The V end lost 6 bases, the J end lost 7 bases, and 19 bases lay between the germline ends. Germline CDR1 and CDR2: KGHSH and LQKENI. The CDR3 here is CASSQEQGTGQPQHF. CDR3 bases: TGTGCCAGCTCCCAAGAGCAGGGGACCGGGCAGCCCCAGCATTTT.

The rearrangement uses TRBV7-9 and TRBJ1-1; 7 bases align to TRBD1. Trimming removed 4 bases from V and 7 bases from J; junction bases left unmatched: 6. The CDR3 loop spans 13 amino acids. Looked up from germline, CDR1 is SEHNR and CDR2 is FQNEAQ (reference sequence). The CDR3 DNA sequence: TGTGCCAGCAGCTCGGTTGACAGGGATGAAGCTTTCTTT. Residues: CASSSVDRDEAFF. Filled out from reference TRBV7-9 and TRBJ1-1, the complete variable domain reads DTGVSQNPRHKITKRGQNVTFRCDPISEHNRLYWYRQTLGQGPEFLTYFQNEAQLEKSRLLSDRFSAERPKGSFSTLEIQRTEQGDSAMYLCASSSVDRDEAFFGQGTRLTVV.

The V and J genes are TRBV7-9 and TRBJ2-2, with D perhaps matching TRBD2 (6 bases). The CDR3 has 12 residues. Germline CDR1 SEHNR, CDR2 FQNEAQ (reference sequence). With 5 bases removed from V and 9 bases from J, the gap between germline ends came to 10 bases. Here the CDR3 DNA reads TGTGCCAGCAGCCCGGGAGATCGGGAGCTGTTTTTT. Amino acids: CASSPGDRELFF.

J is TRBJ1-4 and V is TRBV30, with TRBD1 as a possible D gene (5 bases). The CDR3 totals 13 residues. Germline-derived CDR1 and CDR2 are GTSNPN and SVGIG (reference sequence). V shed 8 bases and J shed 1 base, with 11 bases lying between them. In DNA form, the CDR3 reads TGTGCCGTTCAGGGAGGAACTAATGAAAAACTGTTTTTT. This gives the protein CAVQGGTNEKLFF.

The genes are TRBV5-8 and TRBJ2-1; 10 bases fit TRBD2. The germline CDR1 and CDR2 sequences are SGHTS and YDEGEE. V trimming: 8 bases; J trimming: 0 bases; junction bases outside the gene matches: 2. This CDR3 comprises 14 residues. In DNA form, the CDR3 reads TGTGCCAGACGACTAGCGGGCTCCTACAATGAGCAGTTCTTC. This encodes CARRLAGSYNEQFF.

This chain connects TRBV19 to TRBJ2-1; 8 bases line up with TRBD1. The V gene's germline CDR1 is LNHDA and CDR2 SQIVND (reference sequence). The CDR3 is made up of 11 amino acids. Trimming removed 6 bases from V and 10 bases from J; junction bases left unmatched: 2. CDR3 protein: CASRDRAEQFF. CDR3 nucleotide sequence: TGTGCCAGTAGGGACAGGGCGGAGCAGTTCTTC. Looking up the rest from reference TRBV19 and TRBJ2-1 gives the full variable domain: DGGITQSPKYLFRKEGQNVTLSCEQNLNHDAMYWYRQDPGQGLRLIYYSQIVNDFQKGDIAEGYSVSREKKESFPLTVTSAQKNPTAFYLCASRDRAEQFFGPGTRLTVL.

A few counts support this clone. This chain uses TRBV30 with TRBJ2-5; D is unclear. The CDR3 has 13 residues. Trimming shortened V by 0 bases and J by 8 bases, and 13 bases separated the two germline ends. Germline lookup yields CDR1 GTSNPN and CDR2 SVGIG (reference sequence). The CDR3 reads CAWSVGSENTQYF. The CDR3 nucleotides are TGTGCCTGGAGTGTGGGGTCGGAGAACACCCAGTACTTC.

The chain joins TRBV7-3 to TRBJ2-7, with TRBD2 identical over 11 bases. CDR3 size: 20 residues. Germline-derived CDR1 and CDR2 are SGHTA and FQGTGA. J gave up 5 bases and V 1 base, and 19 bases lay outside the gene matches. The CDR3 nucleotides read TGTGCCAGCAGCTTAAAAAGCGGTAGCGGGGGGGCCTGGAGCAGCCACGAGCAGTACTTC. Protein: CASSLKSGSGGAWSSHEQYF.

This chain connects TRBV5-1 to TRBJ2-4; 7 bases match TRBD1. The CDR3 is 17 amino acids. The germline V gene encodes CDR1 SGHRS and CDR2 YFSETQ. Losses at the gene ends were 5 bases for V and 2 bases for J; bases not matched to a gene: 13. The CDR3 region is CASRLLPGQQTKNIQYF. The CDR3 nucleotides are TGCGCCAGCAGACTTCTTCCGGGACAGCAAACCAAAAACATTCAGTACTTC.

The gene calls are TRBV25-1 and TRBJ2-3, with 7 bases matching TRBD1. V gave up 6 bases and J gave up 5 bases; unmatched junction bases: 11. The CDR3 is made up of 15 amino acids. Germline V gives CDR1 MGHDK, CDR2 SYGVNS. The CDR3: CASRDRDAGGDTQYF. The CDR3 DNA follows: TGTGCCAGCAGGGACCGGGACGCAGGGGGAGATACGCAGTATTTT.

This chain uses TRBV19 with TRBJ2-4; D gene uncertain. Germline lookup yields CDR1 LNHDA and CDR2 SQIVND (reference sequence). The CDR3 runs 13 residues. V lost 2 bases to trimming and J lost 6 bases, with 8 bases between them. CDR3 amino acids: CASSIPLGNIQYF. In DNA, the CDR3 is TGTGCCAGTAGTATACCCCTAGGAAACATTCAGTACTTC.

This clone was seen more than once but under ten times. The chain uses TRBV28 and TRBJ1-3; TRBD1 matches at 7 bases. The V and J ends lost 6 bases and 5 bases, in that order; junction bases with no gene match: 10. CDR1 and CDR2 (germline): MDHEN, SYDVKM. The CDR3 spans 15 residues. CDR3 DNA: TGTGCCAGCAGAACAACAGGGGAGTGGAGAAACACCATATATTTT. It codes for CASRTTGEWRNTIYF.

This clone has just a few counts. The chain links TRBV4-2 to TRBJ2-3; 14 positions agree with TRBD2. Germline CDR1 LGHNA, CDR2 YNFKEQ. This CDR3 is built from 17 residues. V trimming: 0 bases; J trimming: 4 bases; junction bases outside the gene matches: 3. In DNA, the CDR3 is TGTGCCAGCAGCCAAGAAGGGACTAGCGGGGGAGCAGATACGCAGTATTTT. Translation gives CASSQEGTSGGADTQYF.

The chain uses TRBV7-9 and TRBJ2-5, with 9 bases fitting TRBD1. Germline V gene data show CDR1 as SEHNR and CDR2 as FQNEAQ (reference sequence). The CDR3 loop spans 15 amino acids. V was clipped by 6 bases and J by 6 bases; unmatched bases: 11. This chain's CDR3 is CASRPGQGLGQTQYF. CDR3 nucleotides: TGTGCCAGCAGACCGGGACAGGGTCTGGGTCAGACCCAGTACTTC.

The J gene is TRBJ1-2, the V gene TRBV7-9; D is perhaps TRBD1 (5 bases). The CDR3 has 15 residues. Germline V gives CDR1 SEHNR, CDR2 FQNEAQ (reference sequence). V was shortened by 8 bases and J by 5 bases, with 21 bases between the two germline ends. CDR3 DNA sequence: TGTGCCAGCGACTCTGCAGGGTCCACCGGGTATGGCTACACCTTC. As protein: CASDSAGSTGYGYTF.

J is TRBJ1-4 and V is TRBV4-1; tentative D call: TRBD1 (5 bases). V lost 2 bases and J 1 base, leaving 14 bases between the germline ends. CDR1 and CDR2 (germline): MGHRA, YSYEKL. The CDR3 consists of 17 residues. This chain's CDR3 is CASSQTILGVTNEKLFF. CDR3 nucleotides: TGCGCCAGCAGCCAAACCATCCTGGGGGTAACTAATGAAAAACTGTTTTTT.

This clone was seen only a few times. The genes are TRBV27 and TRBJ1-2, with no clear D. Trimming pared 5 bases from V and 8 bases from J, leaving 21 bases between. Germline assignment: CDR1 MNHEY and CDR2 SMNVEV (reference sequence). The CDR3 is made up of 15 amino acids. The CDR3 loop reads CASSPGGASPIGYTF. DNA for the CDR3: TGTGCCAGCAGTCCCGGAGGTGCCAGCCCCATAGGCTACACCTTC.